The next 21 T cell receptor beta chains were all read from a single sample in a study of OX40 agonist ivuxolimab in advanced cancers. Library generation was performed with the immunoSEQ multiplex PCR assay. This immuneACCESS table, as held by TCRdb, lists in-frame sequences with V and J called but not all clones. Of the missing ones, under half trace to an unresolved V gene in checked studies; the others have no known cause. The table for this sample lists tens of thousands of clones; around 81% of them were counted only once. The ten largest clones capture 6% to 7.5% of the sample. The sample consisted of CD4+ or CD8+ T cells sorted from blood, taken in a trial of the OX40 agonist ivuxolimab. These TCRs come from an adult with an advanced solid tumor such as melanoma, head and neck, liver or kidney cancer.

This chain links TRBV5-5 with TRBJ1-1; no firm D call. Germline CDR1 reads SGHKS; CDR2 reads YYEKEE (reference sequence). The CDR3 extends over 15 amino acids. Trimming pared 0 bases from V and 1 base from J, leaving 10 bases between. For the CDR3, the DNA is TGTGCCAGCAGCTTGGGCCCACCCGGGAACACTGAAGCTTTCTTT. Its protein product is CASSLGPPGNTEAFF. The full variable domain, rest sourced from reference TRBV5-5 and TRBJ1-1, is DAGVTQSPTHLIKTRGQQVTLRCSPISGHKSVSWYQQVLGQGPQFIFQYYEKEERGRGNFPDRFSARQFPNYSSELNVNALLLGDSALYLCASSLGPPGNTEAFFGQGTRLTVV.

The chain carries TRBV25-1 and TRBJ1-2; D is uncertain. Trimming removed 5 bases from V and 3 bases from J, with 4 bases in between. This CDR3 contains 11 residues. Germline lookup yields CDR1 MGHDK and CDR2 SYGVNS. The CDR3 sequence is CASSQHYGYTF. The CDR3, as DNA: TGTGCCAGCAGTCAGCACTATGGCTACACCTTC.

V usage is TRBV9 and J usage is TRBJ1-5, with D hard to call. Trimming shortened V by 3 bases and J by 7 bases, and 14 bases separated the two germline ends. The CDR3 has 14 residues. Per germline, CDR1 SGDLS and CDR2 YYNGEE. CDR3 DNA: TGTGCCAGCAGCGCGACGGATTCGGGCCAGCCCCAGCATTTT. Translated, it gives CASSATDSGQPQHF.

This chain uses TRBV5-6 with TRBJ2-1; 9 nucleotides align to TRBD1. The germline V gene has CDR1 SGHDT and CDR2 YYEEEE. The trim removed 4 bases at V and 9 bases at J, leaving 8 bases unmatched. This CDR3 has 14 residues. CDR3 sequence: CASSLGTGRSEQFF. The CDR3 nucleotides read TGTGCCAGCAGCCTCGGGACAGGGCGAAGTGAGCAGTTCTTC.

This sequence joins TRBV6-1 and TRBJ1-3; tentatively, D is TRBD1 (5 bases). The CDR3 consists of 16 residues. V shed 10 bases and J shed 0 bases, with 19 bases lying between them. The germline CDR1 and CDR2 sequences are MNHNS and SASEGT. The CDR3 DNA reads as TGTGCCATCAGGGAACCGACGGTGAGCTCTGGAAACACCATATATTTT. It translates to CAIREPTVSSGNTIYF.

The chain employs TRBV7-6 and TRBJ2-5, with D maybe TRBD2 (5 bases). In germline, CDR1 is SGHVS, CDR2 FNYEAQ. CDR3 size: 14 residues. V was cut by 0 bases and J by 5 bases, with 10 bases left in between. CDR3: CASSLAPGGETQYF. The CDR3 coding sequence is TGTGCCAGCAGCTTAGCGCCGGGCGGGGAGACCCAGTACTTC.

A remark on this clone: Other nucleotide sequences in the sample specify the same CDR3. The chain links TRBV5-6 to TRBJ1-1; TRBD1 might be the D (5 bases). CDR3 length: 13 amino acids. Trimming took off 4 bases at V and 1 base at J, with 8 bases between the two ends. CDR1 and CDR2 (germline): SGHDT, YYEEEE. CDR3 nucleotide sequence: TGTGCCAGCAGCCTCGGGGGGAACACTGAAGCTTTCTTT. Translated, it gives CASSLGGNTEAFF. The variable domain in full, completed from reference TRBV5-6 and TRBJ1-1, reads DAGVTQSPTHLIKTRGQQVTLRCSPKSGHDTVSWYQQALGQGPQFIFQYYEEEERQRGNFPDRFSGHQFPNYSSELNVNALLLGDSALYLCASSLGGNTEAFFGQGTRLTVV.

J is TRBJ2-3 and V is TRBV11-2, with 8 bases aligning to TRBD1. Germline assignment: CDR1 SGHAT and CDR2 FQNNGV. CDR3 length: 17 residues. Trimming cost V 1 base and J 8 bases; bases outside gene matches: 14. The CDR3 bases are TGTGCCAGCAGCTTAGGGGCCCAGGGGGCGCGAGATGGTACGCAGTATTTT. Protein sequence: CASSLGAQGARDGTQYF. Variable domain in full (rest from reference TRBV11-2 and TRBJ2-3): EAGVAQSPRYKIIEKRQSVAFWCNPISGHATLYWYQQILGQGPKLLIQFQNNGVVDDSQLPKDRFSAERLKGVDSTLKIQPAKLEDSAVYLCASSLGAQGARDGTQYFGPGTRLTVL.

This chain links TRBV7-9 with TRBJ1-5; D possibly corresponds to TRBD1 (6 bases). Germline V gene sequence: CDR1 SEHNR, CDR2 FQNEAQ (reference sequence). The CDR3 is made up of 14 amino acids. Trimming removed 3 bases at V and 7 bases at J, with 13 bases between. The CDR3 DNA follows: TGTGCCAGCAGCTTTGGGGGCGTTGGACAGCCCCAGCATTTT. It translates to CASSFGGVGQPQHF.

The chain carries TRBV7-9 and TRBJ2-7, with unresolved D. Germline V lookup: CDR1 SEHNR, CDR2 FQNEAQ (reference sequence). The length of the CDR3 is 12 residues. Trimming took off 5 bases at V and 2 bases at J, with 7 bases between the two ends. The CDR3: CASSPLAYEQYF. DNA of the CDR3: TGTGCCAGCAGCCCCCTAGCCTACGAGCAGTACTTC.

This clone occurred a few times. The chain carries TRBV5-1 and TRBJ2-7, with 7 bases fitting TRBD1. The length of the CDR3 is 13 residues. V was pared by 3 bases and J by 5 bases, with 5 bases of the junction left unmatched. Germline CDR1 and CDR2: SGHRS and YFSETQ. CDR3 DNA sequence: TGCGCCAGCAGCTGGACAGGTTCCAACGAGCAGTACGTC. This gives the protein CASSWTGSNEQYV.

To note about this clone: The junction shows a germline mismatch at one end, possibly a read error. This rearrangement joins TRBV6-6 to TRBJ2-1, with D hard to call. Per germline, CDR1 MNHNY and CDR2 SVGAGI (reference sequence). CDR3 length equals 16 residues. CDR3 nucleotides: TGTGCCAGCAGTGACTCCGGGCCCCCTTCCTACAATGAGCAGTTCTTC. Translation gives CASSDSGPPSYNEQFF.

The chain carries TRBV9 and TRBJ2-1, with 7 bases fitting TRBD2. Germline V gene lookup returns CDR1 SGDLS and CDR2 YYNGEE. V was pared by 0 bases and J by 4 bases, with 4 bases of the junction left unmatched. This CDR3 comprises 15 residues. DNA of the CDR3: TGTGCCAGCAGCGTAGACGGCGGGAGTTACAATGAGCAGTTCTTC. Amino acid sequence: CASSVDGGSYNEQFF.

This sequence joins TRBV21-1 and TRBJ1-3; the table's D call of TRBD1 was not tested on the DNA. TRBV21-1 is assigned pseudogene status. This CDR3 is 17 amino acids long. The DNA for the CDR3 is TGTGCCAGCAGACCCCCACAGGTTCTTATAGCTGGAAACACCATATATTTT. It yields the protein CASRPPQVLIAGNTIYF.

This chain links TRBV6-5 with TRBJ1-5; no definite D call. The V and J ends lost 6 bases and 0 bases respectively, with 12 bases between them. Germline V CDR1 and CDR2: MNHEY, SVGAGI. This CDR3 spans 15 amino acids. The CDR3 protein is CASSLQDDSNQPQHF. CDR3 nucleotides: TGTGCCAGCAGCCTACAAGATGATAGCAATCAGCCCCAGCATTTT.

The V call is TRBV19, the J call TRBJ2-5, with no clear D. V was trimmed by 3 bases and J by 5 bases, leaving 16 bases between them. Germline V gives CDR1 LNHDA, CDR2 SQIVND (reference sequence). The CDR3 is 15 amino acids. The CDR3 DNA reads TGTGCCAGTAGTATGTTAGGCCTAACTTATGAGACCCAGTACTTC. Translating it yields CASSMLGLTYETQYF.

The CDR3 spells CASSLEGSVGETQYF. The CDR3 bases are TGTGCCAGCAGCTTGGAGGGGTCAGTGGGAGAGACCCAGTACTTC. The V gene is TRBV5-5, the J gene TRBJ2-5; D is perhaps TRBD1 (5 bases). The CDR3 is 15 amino acids. Trimming took off 0 bases at V and 4 bases at J, with 13 bases between the two ends. Looked up from germline, CDR1 is SGHKS and CDR2 is YYEKEE (reference sequence).

The chain combines TRBV19 with TRBJ2-2; D unclear. V lost 3 bases, J lost 6 bases, and 8 bases lay in between. Per germline, CDR1 LNHDA and CDR2 SQIVND (reference sequence). The CDR3 sequence is 13 residues long. CDR3 nucleotide sequence: TGTGCCAGTAGTATTGCGAGTGCCGGGGAGCTGTTTTTT. Its protein is CASSIASAGELFF.

The chain couples TRBV10-3 to TRBJ1-4, with 9 bases aligning to TRBD1. CDR1 is ENHRY and CDR2 is SYGVKD in the germline V gene. With 6 bases clipped from V and 6 bases from J, the junction kept 5 bases outside the gene matches. This CDR3 contains 14 residues. The CDR3 reads CAISPTGGDEKLFF. The CDR3 nucleotides read TGTGCCATCAGCCCAACAGGGGGCGATGAAAAACTGTTTTTT.

J is TRBJ2-6 and V is TRBV27; D not resolved. Looked up from germline, CDR1 is MNHEY and CDR2 is SMNVEV (reference sequence). V was trimmed by 4 bases and J by 0 bases, leaving 10 bases between them. This CDR3 is 16 amino acids long. CDR3 in DNA: TGTGCCAGCAGTTCGGGCCAAATCTCTGGGGCCAACGTCCTGACTTTC. This gives the protein CASSSGQISGANVLTF.

The chain is built from TRBV9 and TRBJ2-2; D is unclear. V lost 3 bases, J lost 5 bases, and 5 bases lay in between. Germline V lookup: CDR1 SGDLS, CDR2 YYNGEE. CDR3 size: 12 residues. The CDR3 is CASSGATGELFF. CDR3 sequence (DNA): TGTGCCAGCAGCGGGGCAACCGGGGAGCTGTTTTTT.